This TCR beta chain comes out of a study of vaccination effects on CD4 cells after COVID-19. ViraFEST used viral peptide pools to expand antigen-specific CD4+ T cells before sequencing. Researchers isolated CD4+ T cells once less than 13 days of culture had elapsed. Vaccine administered to participants consisted of two doses of either BNT162b2 or mRNA-1273. Regarding this clone: Its antigen is not known.

Clones were sequenced by immunoSEQ multiplex PCR, and TCRdb holds only the in-frame ones, with some missing. The sample records more than 65,000 clones, around 80% being singletons. The CDR3 sequence is 15 residues long. Trimming shortened V by 4 bases and J by 0 bases, and 9 bases separated the two germline ends. The germline V gene has CDR1 MGHRA and CDR2 YSYEKL. The sample here was CD4+ T cells from PBMCs cultured with HCoV-229E spike peptides, taken after COVID-19 vaccination. This TCR derives from a human donor who received a COVID-19 vaccine. The chain couples TRBV4-1 to TRBJ1-4; D unclear. The CDR3 sequence is CASSPGPPTNEKLFF. The CDR3 DNA reads as TGCGCCAGCAGCCCCGGGCCACCAACTAATGAAAAACTGTTTTTT.